The rows below give T cell receptor beta chains drawn from one sample of a study of cytomegalovirus exposure and HLA in healthy donors. Libraries were prepared by immunoSEQ multiplex PCR; TCRdb keeps only in-frame clonotypes and omits some of them. The sample contains some 190,000 clones, around 87% of which appear only once. Sequences were obtained from PBMCs. The receptors here all came from a young man in good health and CMV-seronegative. Both conserved end residues are part of each CDR3. The D gene is left open where the match is weak. Not all rows give a size; the values are once, few, many and, for expanded clones, a class.

CDR3nt | CDR3aa | abundance | j_gene | d_gene | v_gene
TGTGCCAGCAGCCCGGGACTAGCGGTTAGCTCCTACGAGCAGTACTTC | CASSPGLAVSSYEQYF | NA | TRBJ2-7 | TRBD2 | TRBV5-4
TGTGCCAGCAGTTCACAGTGGAACGCCGGGGAGCTGTTTTTT | CASSSQWNAGELFF | NA | TRBJ2-2 | NA | TRBV27
TGTGCCAGTAGTATGGGACACTCAAACTATGGCTACACCTTC | CASSMGHSNYGYTF | NA | TRBJ1-2 | NA | TRBV19
TGTGCCAGCAGCTCAAATGTGGGCATTAATGAAAAACTGTTTTTT | CASSSNVGINEKLFF | NA | TRBJ1-4 | NA | TRBV7-9
TGTGCCAGTGGACAGGTGGGGGACACTGAAGCTTTCTTT | CASGQVGDTEAFF | NA | TRBJ1-1 | TRBD1 | TRBV19
TGTGCCAGCAGTGTACAGGGGCACTACGAGCAGTACTTC | CASSVQGHYEQYF | NA | TRBJ2-7 | TRBD1 | TRBV2
TGTGCCAGCAGTTTAGTGGACAGGAACTACGAGCAGTACTTC | CASSLVDRNYEQYF | NA | TRBJ2-7 | TRBD1 | TRBV28
TGCGCCAGCAGCCAAGTTGCAGGGTCCCCCTACGAGCAGTACTTC | CASSQVAGSPYEQYF | NA | TRBJ2-7 | NA | TRBV4-1
TGTGCCAGCTCACGAGAGACAGTTTCCAACCCCAACGAAAAACTGTTTTTT | CASSRETVSNPNEKLFF | NA | TRBJ1-4 | NA | TRBV18
TGTGCCAGCAGCGACACAGGGTTGGATGGCTACACCTTC | CASSDTGLDGYTF | once | TRBJ1-2 | NA | TRBV6-1
TGTGCCAGCGGGCGGGACAGCAATTCACCCCTCCACTTT | CASGRDSNSPLHF | few | TRBJ1-6 | TRBD1 | TRBV6-1
TGTGCCAGCAGTTTAGGCCTGCGGCCGGGACAGGGGAGGAACGAGCAGTACTTC | CASSLGLRPGQGRNEQYF | NA | TRBJ2-7 | TRBD1 | TRBV27
TGTGCCAGCATTCAACAGGGAGCTGGAAACACCATATATTTT | CASIQQGAGNTIYF | NA | TRBJ1-3 | NA | TRBV6-6
TGTGCCAGCACCCGGGGGCCTAGCGGGTACGAGCAGTACTTC | CASTRGPSGYEQYF | NA | TRBJ2-7 | TRBD2 | TRBV5-6
TGTGCCAGTAGTATAGACAGGGGGGAAACCGGGGAGCTGTTTTTT | CASSIDRGETGELFF | NA | TRBJ2-2 | NA | TRBV19
TGTGCCAGCACCAGACTAGCGGGAGGGCAGGAGACCCAGTACTTC | CASTRLAGGQETQYF | NA | TRBJ2-5 | TRBD2 | TRBV2
TGTGCCAGTAGTATTTGGAGGTTGGCGGTGAACACCGGGGAGCTGTTTTTT | CASSIWRLAVNTGELFF | NA | TRBJ2-2 | NA | TRBV19
TGTGCCAGCAGTTTATTCGGACAAGGAATAGGCTACGAGCAGTACTTC | CASSLFGQGIGYEQYF | NA | TRBJ2-7 | NA | TRBV27
TGTGCCAGCAGTTTATCAACGGCATTCAGGGGTACGCAGTATTTT | CASSLSTAFRGTQYF | NA | TRBJ2-3 | NA | TRBV27
TGCGCCAGCAGCTCAGGGAGCGGGACTATCAATGAGCAGTTCTTC | CASSSGSGTINEQFF | NA | TRBJ2-1 | TRBD2 | TRBV5-1
TGTGCCAGCAGCGTAGCTTGGGGGGGGCACACCGGGGAGCTGTTTTTT | CASSVAWGGHTGELFF | NA | TRBJ2-2 | NA | TRBV9
TGTGCCAGCACCCGGGGACTAGCGGGGAGGGCAGATACGCAGTATTTT | CASTRGLAGRADTQYF | NA | TRBJ2-3 | TRBD2 | TRBV27
TGTGCCAGCTCCCCGAGGCCCTATGGCTACACCTTC | CASSPRPYGYTF | NA | TRBJ1-2 | NA | TRBV6-5
TGTGCCACCAGCAGATCGGGACTAGCGGATGGGGCCAAAAACATTCAGTACTTC | CATSRSGLADGAKNIQYF | few | TRBJ2-4 | TRBD2 | TRBV15
TGTGCCAGCAGTCGGACTAGCGGGGGTACTGAGCAGTTCTTC | CASSRTSGGTEQFF | NA | TRBJ2-1 | TRBD2 | TRBV11-3
TGTGCCAGCAAGGACAGCACTGAAGCTTTCTTT | CASKDSTEAFF | NA | TRBJ1-1 | NA | TRBV9
TGTGCCAGCAGCCAAGAGGACCGACAGTCGCGCGAGCAGTACTTC | CASSQEDRQSREQYF | NA | TRBJ2-7 | NA | TRBV4-2
TGTGCCAGCAGTGACTCGGCTGGCCAAGAGACCCAGTACTTC | CASSDSAGQETQYF | NA | TRBJ2-5 | NA | TRBV6-4
TGTGCCAGCAGCGTCACTAGCGAGGCAGATACGCAGTATTTT | CASSVTSEADTQYF | NA | TRBJ2-3 | TRBD2 | TRBV9
TGTGCCAGCAGTTCTACAGTCTATGGCTACACCTTC | CASSSTVYGYTF | NA | TRBJ1-2 | NA | TRBV28
TGTGCCAGCAGTAGTACAGGCTCAACTAATGAAAAACTGTTTTTT | CASSSTGSTNEKLFF | NA | TRBJ1-4 | NA | TRBV6-5
TGTGCCAGCAGTTTAGCGGGAGGCCGAGAGACCCAGTACTTC | CASSLAGGRETQYF | NA | TRBJ2-5 | TRBD2 | TRBV6-5
TGTGCCAGCAGCCCGCGGGACGCGACTGAAGCTTTCTTT | CASSPRDATEAFF | NA | TRBJ1-1 | NA | TRBV4-2
TGTGCCAGCAGCTCCAGACAGGGTCGTTTGTATGGCTACACCTTC | CASSSRQGRLYGYTF | NA | TRBJ1-2 | TRBD1 | TRBV9
TGTGCCAGCAGCTACACTCCGGGACTAAAAGATACGCAGTATTTT | CASSYTPGLKDTQYF | NA | TRBJ2-3 | TRBD2 | TRBV7-9
TGTGCCACCAGCGATGGGCGGGGGGTTGAAAAACTGTTTTTT | CATSDGRGVEKLFF | NA | TRBJ1-4 | NA | TRBV15
TGTGCCAGCAGCCCCTCTAGCGGGAGTACCTACGAGCAGTACTTC | CASSPSSGSTYEQYF | NA | TRBJ2-7 | TRBD2 | TRBV9
TGTGCCAGCAGTGTAGGGGAAACTGAAGCTTTCTTT | CASSVGETEAFF | NA | TRBJ1-1 | NA | TRBV2
TGTTCCGTTGGACAGGGAGCCTCTAGCTATGGCTACACCTTC | CSVGQGASSYGYTF | NA | TRBJ1-2 | TRBD1 | TRBV7-9
TGTGCCAGCAGAGGGTGGGGCCGGCGGGAGGGCGAGCAGTACTTC | CASRGWGRREGEQYF | NA | TRBJ2-7 | TRBD2 | TRBV6-5
TGTGCCAGCAGCTACACCGGGACAGGTGGTTCTTTGGCTTTCTTT | CASSYTGTGGSLAFF | NA | TRBJ1-1 | TRBD1 | TRBV7-2
TGTGCCACTCGTGGGACAGGCCGAAACATTCAGTACTTC | CATRGTGRNIQYF | NA | TRBJ2-4 | TRBD1 | TRBV6-5
TGTGCCAGCAGCTCTGCAGGGGTGGACTATGGCTACACCTTC | CASSSAGVDYGYTF | once | TRBJ1-2 | NA | TRBV7-9
TGTGCCAGCTCACCTCCCAGGGATCTCGGTGAAGCTTTCTTT | CASSPPRDLGEAFF | NA | TRBJ1-1 | NA | TRBV18
TGTGCCAGCCTTAAACAGGAATTCTATGGCTACACCTTC | CASLKQEFYGYTF | NA | TRBJ1-2 | NA | TRBV6-1
TGTGCCAGCAGCTTGGCCTGGCTAGCGGGGGCCTACGAGCAGTACTTC | CASSLAWLAGAYEQYF | NA | TRBJ2-7 | TRBD2 | TRBV5-6